The table lists the clone carrying this T cell receptor (beta chain) with many counts. The V gene's germline CDR1 is SEHNR and CDR2 FQNEAQ (reference sequence). The CDR3 has 13 residues. Trimming removed 3 bases from V and 4 bases from J, with 9 bases in between. This sample stems from a study of blood T cell repertoires in COVID-19. Study-level background: PBMCs, B-cell-depleted T cells, or T cells provided the cDNA or gDNA that made up the material.

In the study's own analysis: For nucleated cells, counts were estimated from reference gene primer amplification. Some clones are missing from TCRdb's copy, which holds only in-frame ones; the method was immunoSEQ multiplex PCR. D and trimming were read from the DNA, whereas the V and J calls and clone size are those reported in that table. The sample yields some 150,000 clones, roughly 86% seen once. The TCR was taken from a woman aged 60-70 years with acute or convalescent COVID-19. Sequenced: peripheral blood. The rearrangement uses TRBV7-9 and TRBJ1-2, with D possibly matching TRBD1 (5 bases). CDR3 sequence (DNA): TGTGCCAGCAGCTTCCAGGGCGTCTATGGCTACACCTTC. This gives the protein CASSFQGVYGYTF.